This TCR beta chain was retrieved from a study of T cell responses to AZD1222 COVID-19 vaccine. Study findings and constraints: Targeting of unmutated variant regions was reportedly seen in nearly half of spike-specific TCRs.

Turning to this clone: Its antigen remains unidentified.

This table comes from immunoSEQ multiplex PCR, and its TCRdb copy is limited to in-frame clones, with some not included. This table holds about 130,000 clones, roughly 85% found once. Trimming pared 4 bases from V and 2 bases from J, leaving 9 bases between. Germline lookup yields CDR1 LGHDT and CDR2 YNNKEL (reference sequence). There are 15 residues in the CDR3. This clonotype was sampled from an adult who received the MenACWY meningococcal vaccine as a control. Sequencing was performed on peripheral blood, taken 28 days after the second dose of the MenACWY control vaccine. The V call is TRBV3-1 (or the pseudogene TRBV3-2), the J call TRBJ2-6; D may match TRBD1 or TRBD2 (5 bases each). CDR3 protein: CASSPQGAGANVLTF. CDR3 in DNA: TGTGCCAGCAGCCCGCAGGGAGCTGGGGCCAACGTCCTGACTTTC.